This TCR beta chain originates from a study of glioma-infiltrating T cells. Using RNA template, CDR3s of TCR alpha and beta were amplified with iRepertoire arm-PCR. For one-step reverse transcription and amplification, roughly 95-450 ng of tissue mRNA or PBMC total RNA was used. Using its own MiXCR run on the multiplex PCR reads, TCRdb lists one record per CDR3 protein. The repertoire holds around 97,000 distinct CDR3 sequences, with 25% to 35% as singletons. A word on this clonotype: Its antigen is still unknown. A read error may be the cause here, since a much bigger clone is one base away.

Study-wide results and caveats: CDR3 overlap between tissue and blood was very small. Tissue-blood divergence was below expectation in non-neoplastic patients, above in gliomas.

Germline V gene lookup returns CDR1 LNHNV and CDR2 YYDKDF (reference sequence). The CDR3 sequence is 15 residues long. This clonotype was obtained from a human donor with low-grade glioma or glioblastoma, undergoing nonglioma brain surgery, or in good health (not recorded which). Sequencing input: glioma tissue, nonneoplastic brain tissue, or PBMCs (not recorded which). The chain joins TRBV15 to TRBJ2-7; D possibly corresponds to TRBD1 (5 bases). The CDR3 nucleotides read TGTGCCACCAGCATTGGGGCAGAACCCACCTACGAGCGGTACTTC. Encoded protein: CATSIGAEPTYERYF.